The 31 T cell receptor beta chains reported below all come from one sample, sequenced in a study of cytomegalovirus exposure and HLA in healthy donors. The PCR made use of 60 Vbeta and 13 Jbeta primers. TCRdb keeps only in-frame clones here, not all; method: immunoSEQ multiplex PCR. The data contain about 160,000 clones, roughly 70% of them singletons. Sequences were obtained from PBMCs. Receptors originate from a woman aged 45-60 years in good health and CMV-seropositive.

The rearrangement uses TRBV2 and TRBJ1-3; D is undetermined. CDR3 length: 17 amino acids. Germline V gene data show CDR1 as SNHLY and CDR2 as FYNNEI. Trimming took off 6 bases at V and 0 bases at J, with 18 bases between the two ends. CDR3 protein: CASSLLLVHTSGNTIYF. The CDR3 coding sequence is TGTGCCAGCAGCCTACTTCTAGTACACACCTCTGGAAACACCATATATTTT.

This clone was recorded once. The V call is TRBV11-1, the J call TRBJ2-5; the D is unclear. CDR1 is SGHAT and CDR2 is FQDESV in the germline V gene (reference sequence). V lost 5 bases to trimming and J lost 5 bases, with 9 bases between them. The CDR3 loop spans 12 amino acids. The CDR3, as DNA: TGTGCCAGCAGCCGTCGGTCTGAGACCCAGTACTTC. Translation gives CASSRRSETQYF.

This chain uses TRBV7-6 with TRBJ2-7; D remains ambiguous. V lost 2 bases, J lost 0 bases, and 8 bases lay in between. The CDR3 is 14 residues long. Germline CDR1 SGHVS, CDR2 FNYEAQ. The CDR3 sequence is CASSLPAGSYEQYF. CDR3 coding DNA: TGTGCCAGCAGCTTACCGGCAGGCTCCTACGAGCAGTACTTC.

CDR3 loop: CASSLGTYFTGNEQFF. The CDR3, as DNA: TGTGCCAGCAGCTTGGGGACATATTTTACCGGGAATGAGCAGTTCTTC. The rearrangement uses TRBV5-8 and TRBJ2-1, with a possible D match to TRBD1 (5 bases). This CDR3 has 16 amino acids. V lost 0 bases and J lost 7, with 17 bases in between. Germline CDR1 and CDR2: SGHTS and YDEGEE.

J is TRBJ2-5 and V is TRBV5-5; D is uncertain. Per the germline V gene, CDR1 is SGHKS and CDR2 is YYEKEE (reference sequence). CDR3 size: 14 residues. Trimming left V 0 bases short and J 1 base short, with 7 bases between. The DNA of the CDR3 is TGTGCCAGCAGCTTGGGAGGCGCCCAAGAGACCCAGTACTTC. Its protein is CASSLGGAQETQYF. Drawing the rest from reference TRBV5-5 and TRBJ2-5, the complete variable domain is DAGVTQSPTHLIKTRGQQVTLRCSPISGHKSVSWYQQVLGQGPQFIFQYYEKEERGRGNFPDRFSARQFPNYSSELNVNALLLGDSALYLCASSLGGAQETQYFGPGTRLLVL.

CDR3 in DNA: TGTGCCAGCGAGGGGGGGACTAATGAAAAACTGTTTTTT. It translates to CASEGGTNEKLFF. V is TRBV25-1 and J is TRBJ1-4, with D tentatively TRBD1 (6 bases). CDR1 MGHDK and CDR2 SYGVNS come from the germline V gene. V lost 8 bases and J lost 2, with 9 bases in between. CDR3 length: 13 residues.

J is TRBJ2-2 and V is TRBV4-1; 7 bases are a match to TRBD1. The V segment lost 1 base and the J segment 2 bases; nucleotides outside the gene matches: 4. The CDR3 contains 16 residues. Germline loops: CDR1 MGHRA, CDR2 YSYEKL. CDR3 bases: TGCGCCAGCAGCCAAGTTCCAGGGGGAAACACCGGGGAGCTGTTTTTT. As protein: CASSQVPGGNTGELFF.

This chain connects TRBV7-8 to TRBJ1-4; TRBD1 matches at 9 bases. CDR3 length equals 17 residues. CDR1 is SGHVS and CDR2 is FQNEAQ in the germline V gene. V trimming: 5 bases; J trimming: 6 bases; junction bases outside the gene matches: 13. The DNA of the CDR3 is TGTGCCAGCAGCCTACTGACAGGGGGGGACGGAGATGAAAAACTGTTTTTT. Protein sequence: CASSLLTGGDGDEKLFF.

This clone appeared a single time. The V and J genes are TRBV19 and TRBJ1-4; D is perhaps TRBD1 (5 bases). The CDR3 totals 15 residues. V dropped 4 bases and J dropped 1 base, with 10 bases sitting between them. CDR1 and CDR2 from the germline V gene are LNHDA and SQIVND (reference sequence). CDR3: CASSTGPGTNEKLFF. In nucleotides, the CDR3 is TGTGCCAGTAGTACAGGGCCGGGAACTAATGAAAAACTGTTTTTT.

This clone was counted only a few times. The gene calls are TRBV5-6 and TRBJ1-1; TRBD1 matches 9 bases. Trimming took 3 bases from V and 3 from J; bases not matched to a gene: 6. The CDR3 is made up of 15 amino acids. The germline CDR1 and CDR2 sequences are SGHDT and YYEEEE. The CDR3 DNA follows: TGTGCCAGCAGCTGGTGGGACAGGGTAGACACTGAAGCTTTCTTT. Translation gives CASSWWDRVDTEAFF.

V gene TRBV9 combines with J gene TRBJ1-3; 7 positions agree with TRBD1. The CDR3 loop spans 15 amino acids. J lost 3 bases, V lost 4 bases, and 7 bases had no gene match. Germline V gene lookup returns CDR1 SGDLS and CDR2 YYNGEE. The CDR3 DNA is TGTGCCAGCAGCCCCGGAGGGGGCCTTGGAAACACCATATATTTT. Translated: CASSPGGGLGNTIYF.

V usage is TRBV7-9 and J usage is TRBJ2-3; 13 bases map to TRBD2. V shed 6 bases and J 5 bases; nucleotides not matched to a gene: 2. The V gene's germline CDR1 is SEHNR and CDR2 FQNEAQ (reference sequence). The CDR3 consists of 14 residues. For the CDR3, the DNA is TGTGCCAGCAGGACTAGCGGGGGGATAGATACGCAGTATTTT. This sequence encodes CASRTSGGIDTQYF.

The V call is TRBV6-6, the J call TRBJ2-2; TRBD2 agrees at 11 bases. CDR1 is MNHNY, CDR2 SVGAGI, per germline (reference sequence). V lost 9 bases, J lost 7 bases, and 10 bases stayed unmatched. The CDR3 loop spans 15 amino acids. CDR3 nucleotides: TGTGCCAGTAGTAGCGGGGGGGCCGGGGACGGGGAGCTGTTTTTT. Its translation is CASSSGGAGDGELFF.

Written as DNA, the CDR3 is TGTGCCAGCAGTACACTAGCGGATACGCAGTATTTT. It encodes CASSTLADTQYF. V usage is TRBV11-2 and J usage is TRBJ2-3, with 7 bases matching TRBD2. Per the germline V gene, CDR1 is SGHAT and CDR2 is FQNNGV. After removal of 6 bases from V and 6 bases from J, the junction contained 3 bases not matched to a gene. This CDR3 is built from 12 residues.

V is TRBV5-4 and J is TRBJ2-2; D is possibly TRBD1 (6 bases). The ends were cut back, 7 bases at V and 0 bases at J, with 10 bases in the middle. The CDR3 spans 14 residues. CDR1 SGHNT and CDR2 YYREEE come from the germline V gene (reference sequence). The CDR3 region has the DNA TGTGCCAGCCGAAGACAGGCGAACACCGGGGAGCTGTTTTTT. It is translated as CASRRQANTGELFF.

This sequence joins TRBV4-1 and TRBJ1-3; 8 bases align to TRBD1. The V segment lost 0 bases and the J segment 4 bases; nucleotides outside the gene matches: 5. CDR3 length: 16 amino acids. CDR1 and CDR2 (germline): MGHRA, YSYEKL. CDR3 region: CASSQDKDRVGNTIYF. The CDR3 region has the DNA TGCGCCAGCAGCCAAGATAAGGACAGGGTGGGAAACACCATATATTTT.

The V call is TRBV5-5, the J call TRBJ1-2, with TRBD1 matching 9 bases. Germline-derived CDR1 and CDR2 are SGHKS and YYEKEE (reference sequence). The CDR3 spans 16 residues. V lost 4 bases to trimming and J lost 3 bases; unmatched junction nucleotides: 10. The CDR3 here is CASSGMGWDRDYGYTF. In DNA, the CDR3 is TGTGCCAGCAGCGGAATGGGGTGGGACAGGGACTATGGCTACACCTTC.

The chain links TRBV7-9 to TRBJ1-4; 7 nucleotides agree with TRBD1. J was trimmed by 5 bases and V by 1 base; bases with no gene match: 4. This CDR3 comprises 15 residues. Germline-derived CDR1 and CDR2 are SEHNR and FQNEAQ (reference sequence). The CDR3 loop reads CASSLEGQLNEKLFF. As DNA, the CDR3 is TGTGCCAGCAGCTTAGAGGGACAGTTGAATGAAAAACTGTTTTTT. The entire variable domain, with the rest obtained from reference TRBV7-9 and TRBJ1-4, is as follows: DTGVSQNPRHKITKRGQNVTFRCDPISEHNRLYWYRQTLGQGPEFLTYFQNEAQLEKSRLLSDRFSAERPKGSFSTLEIQRTEQGDSAMYLCASSLEGQLNEKLFFGSGTQLSVL.

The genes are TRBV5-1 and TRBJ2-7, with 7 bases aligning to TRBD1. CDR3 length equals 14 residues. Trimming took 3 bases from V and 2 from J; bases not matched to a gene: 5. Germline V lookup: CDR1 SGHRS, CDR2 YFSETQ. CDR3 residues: CASSSGQVPYEQYF. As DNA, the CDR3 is TGCGCCAGCAGCTCCGGACAGGTCCCCTACGAGCAGTACTTC.

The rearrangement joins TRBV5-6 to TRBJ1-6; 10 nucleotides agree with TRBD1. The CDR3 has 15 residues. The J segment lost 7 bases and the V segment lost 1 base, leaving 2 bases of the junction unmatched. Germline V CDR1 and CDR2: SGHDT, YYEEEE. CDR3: CASSLSDRGNSPLHF. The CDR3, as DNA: TGTGCCAGCAGCTTGTCGGACAGGGGGAATTCACCCCTCCACTTT.

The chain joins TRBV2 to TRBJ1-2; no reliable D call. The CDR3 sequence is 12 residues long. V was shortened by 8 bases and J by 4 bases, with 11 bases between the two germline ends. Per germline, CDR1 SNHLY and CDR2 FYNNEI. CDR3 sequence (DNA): TGTGCCAGCCTCTGGGGAGGCTATGGCTACACCTTC. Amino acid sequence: CASLWGGYGYTF.

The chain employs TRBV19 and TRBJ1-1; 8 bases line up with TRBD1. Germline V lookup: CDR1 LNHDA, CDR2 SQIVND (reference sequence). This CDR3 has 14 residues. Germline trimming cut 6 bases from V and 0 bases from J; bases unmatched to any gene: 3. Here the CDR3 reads CASSYRGMNTEAFF. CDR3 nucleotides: TGTGCCAGTAGCTACAGGGGGATGAACACTGAAGCTTTCTTT.

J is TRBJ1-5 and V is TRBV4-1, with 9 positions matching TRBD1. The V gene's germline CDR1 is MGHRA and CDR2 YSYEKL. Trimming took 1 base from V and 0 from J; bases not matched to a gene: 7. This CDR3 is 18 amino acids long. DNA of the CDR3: TGCGCCAGCAGCCAAGTGGACAGGGGAGGGATTAGCAATCAGCCCCAGCATTTT. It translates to CASSQVDRGGISNQPQHF.

CDR3 sequence: CASSSGEGNNQPQHF. CDR3 DNA sequence: TGTGCCAGTAGTTCCGGGGAAGGGAACAATCAGCCCCAGCATTTT. This sequence joins TRBV19 and TRBJ1-5; D unresolved. Trimming took off 5 bases at V and 3 bases at J, with 14 bases between the two ends. Germline V lookup: CDR1 LNHDA, CDR2 SQIVND (reference sequence). There are 15 residues in the CDR3.

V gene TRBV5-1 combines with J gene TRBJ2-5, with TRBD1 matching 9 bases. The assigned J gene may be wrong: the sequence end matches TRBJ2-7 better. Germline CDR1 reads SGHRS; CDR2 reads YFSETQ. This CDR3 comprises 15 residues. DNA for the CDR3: TGCGCCAGCAGCTTGGAGTCGGGACAGGGAGGCGAGCAGTACTTC. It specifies CASSLESGQGGEQYF.

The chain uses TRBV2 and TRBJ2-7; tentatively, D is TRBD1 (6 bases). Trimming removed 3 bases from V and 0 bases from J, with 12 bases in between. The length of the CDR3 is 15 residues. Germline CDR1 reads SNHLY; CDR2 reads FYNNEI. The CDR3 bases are TGTGCCAGCAGTGATGGGACAAGCATCTCCTACGAGCAGTACTTC. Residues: CASSDGTSISYEQYF.

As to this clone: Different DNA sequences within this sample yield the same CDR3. CDR3 in amino acids: CASSLGWGDTEAFF. CDR3 sequence (DNA): TGCGCCAGCAGCTTGGGGTGGGGGGACACTGAAGCTTTCTTT. The chain uses TRBV5-1 and TRBJ1-1; possible D gene TRBD1, 5 bases. V lost 0 bases to trimming and J lost 3 bases, with 9 bases between them. The CDR3 is 14 residues long. Per the germline V gene, CDR1 is SGHRS and CDR2 is YFSETQ.

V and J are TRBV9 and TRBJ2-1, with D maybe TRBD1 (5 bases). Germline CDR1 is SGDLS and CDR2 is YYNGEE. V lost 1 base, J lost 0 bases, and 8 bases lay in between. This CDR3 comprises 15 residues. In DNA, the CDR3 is TGTGCCAGCAGCGTACAGGGCGGCTCCTACAATGAGCAGTTCTTC. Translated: CASSVQGGSYNEQFF. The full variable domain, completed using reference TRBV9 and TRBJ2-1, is DSGVTQTPKHLITATGQRVTLRCSPRSGDLSVYWYQQSLDQGLQFLIQYYNGEERAKGNILERFSAQQFPDLHSELNLSSLELGDSALYFCASSVQGGSYNEQFFGPGTRLTVL.

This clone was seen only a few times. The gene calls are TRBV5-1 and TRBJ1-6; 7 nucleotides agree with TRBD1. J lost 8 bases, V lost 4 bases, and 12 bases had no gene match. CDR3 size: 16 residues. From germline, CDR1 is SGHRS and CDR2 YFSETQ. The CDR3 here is CASSPTPTGVYSPLHF. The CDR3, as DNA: TGCGCCAGCAGCCCCACCCCTACAGGGGTATATTCACCCCTCCACTTT.

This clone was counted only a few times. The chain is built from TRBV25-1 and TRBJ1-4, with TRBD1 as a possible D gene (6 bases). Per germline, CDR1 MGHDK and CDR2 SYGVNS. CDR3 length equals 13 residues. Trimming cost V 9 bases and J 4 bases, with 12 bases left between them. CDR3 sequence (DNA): TGTGCCAGTAGAGGACAGATTAATGAAAAACTGTTTTTT. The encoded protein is CASRGQINEKLFF.

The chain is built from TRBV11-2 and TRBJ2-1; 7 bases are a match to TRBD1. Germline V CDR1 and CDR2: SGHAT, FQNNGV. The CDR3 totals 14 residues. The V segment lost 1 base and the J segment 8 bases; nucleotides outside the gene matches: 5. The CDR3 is CASSLAQGVDEQFF. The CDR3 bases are TGTGCCAGCAGCTTAGCTCAGGGGGTGGATGAGCAGTTCTTC.